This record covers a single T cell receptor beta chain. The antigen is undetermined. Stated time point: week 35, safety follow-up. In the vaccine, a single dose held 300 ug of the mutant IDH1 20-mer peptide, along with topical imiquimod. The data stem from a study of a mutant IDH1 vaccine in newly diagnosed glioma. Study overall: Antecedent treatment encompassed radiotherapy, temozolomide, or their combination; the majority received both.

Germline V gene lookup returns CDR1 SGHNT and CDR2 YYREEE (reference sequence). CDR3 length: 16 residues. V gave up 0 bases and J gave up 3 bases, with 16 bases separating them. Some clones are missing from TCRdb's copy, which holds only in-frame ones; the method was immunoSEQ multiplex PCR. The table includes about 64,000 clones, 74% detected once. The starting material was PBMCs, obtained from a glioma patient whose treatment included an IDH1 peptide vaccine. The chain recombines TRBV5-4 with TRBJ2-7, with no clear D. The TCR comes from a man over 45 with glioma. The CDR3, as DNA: TGTGCCAGCAGCTTGGAGTCCGGAATCAAGGGCTACGAGCAGTACTTC. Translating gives CASSLESGIKGYEQYF. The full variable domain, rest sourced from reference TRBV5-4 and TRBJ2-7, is ETGVTQSPTHLIKTRGQQVTLRCSSQSGHNTVSWYQQALGQGPQFIFQYYREEENGRGNFPPRFSGLQFPNYSSELNVNALELDDSALYLCASSLESGIKGYEQYFGPGTRLTVT.